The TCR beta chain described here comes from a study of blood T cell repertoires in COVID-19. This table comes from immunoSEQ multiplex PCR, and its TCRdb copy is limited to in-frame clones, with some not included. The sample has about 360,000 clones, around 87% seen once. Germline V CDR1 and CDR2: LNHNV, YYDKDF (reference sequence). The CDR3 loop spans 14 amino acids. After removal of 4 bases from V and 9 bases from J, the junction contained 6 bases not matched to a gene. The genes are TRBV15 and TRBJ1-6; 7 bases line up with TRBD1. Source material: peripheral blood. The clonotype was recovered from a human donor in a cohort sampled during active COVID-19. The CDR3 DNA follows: TGTGCCACCAGCACAGGGGGGCGCTTTTCACCCCTCCACTTT. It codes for CATSTGGRFSPLHF.